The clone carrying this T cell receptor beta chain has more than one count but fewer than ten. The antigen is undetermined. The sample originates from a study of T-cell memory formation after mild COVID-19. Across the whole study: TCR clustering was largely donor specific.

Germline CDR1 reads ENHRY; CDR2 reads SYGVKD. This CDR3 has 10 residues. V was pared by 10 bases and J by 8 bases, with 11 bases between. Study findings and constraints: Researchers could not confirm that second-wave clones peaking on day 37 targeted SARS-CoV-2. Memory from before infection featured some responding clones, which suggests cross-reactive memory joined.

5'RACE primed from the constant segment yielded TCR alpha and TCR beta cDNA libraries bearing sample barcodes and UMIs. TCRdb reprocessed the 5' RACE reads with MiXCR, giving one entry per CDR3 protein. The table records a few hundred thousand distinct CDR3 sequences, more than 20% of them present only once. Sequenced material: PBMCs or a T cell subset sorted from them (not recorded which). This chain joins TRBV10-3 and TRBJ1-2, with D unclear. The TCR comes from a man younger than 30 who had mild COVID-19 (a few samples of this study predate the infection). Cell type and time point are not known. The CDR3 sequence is CASGPSGYTF. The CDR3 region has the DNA TGTGCCAGCGGGCCCAGCGGCTACACCTTC.